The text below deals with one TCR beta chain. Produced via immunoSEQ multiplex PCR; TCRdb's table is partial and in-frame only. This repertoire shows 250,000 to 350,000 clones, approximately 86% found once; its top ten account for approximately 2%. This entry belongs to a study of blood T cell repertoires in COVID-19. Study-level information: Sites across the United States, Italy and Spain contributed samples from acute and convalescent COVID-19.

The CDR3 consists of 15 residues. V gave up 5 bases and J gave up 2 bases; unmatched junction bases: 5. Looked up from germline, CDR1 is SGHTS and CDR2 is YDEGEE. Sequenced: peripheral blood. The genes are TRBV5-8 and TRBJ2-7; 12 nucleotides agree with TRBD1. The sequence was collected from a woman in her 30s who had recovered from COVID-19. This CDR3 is CASRSGQGATYEQYF. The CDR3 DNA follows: TGTGCCAGCAGGTCGGGACAGGGGGCTACCTACGAGCAGTACTTC.